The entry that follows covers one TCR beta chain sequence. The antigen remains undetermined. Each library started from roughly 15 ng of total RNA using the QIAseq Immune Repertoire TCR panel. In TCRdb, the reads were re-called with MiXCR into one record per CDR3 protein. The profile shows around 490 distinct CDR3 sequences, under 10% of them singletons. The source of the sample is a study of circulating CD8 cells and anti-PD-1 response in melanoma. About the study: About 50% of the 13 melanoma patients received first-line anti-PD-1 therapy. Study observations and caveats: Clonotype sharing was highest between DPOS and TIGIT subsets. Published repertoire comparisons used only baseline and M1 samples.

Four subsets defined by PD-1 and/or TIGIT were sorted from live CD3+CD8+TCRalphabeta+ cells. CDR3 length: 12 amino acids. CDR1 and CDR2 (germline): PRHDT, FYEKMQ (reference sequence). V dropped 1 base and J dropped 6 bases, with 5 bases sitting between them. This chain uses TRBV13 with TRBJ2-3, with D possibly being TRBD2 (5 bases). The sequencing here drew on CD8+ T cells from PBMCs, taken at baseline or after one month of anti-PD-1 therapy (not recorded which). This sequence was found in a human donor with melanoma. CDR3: CASSLVADTQYF. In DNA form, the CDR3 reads TGTGCCAGCAGCTTAGTAGCGGATACGCAGTATTTT.